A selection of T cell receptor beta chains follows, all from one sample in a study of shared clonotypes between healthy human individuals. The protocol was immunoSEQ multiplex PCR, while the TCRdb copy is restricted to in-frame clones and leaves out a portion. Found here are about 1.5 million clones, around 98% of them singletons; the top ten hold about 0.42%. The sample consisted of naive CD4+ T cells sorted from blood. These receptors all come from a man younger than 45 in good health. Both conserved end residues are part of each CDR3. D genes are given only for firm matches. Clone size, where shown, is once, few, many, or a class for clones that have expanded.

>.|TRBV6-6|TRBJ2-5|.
TGTGCCAGCAGTCGACGGCGACAGGCTCACCAAGAGACCCAGTACTTC
CASSRRRQAHQETQYF
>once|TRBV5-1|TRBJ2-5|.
TGCGCCAGCAGCTTATCCCAGCAAGAGACCCAGTACTTC
CASSLSQQETQYF
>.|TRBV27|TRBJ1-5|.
TGTGCCAGCAGTCCGGCAGGGAGTGCGCTGTTGGTTCAGCCCCAGCATTTT
CASSPAGSALLVQPQHF
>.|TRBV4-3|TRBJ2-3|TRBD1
TGCGCCAGCAGCCAGGGGACAGGGACGTCCGGCACAGATACGCAGTATTTT
CASSQGTGTSGTDTQYF
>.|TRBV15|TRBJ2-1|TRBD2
TGTGCCACCAGCCGCGGGAGGGGGGGCCATGAGCAGTTCTTC
CATSRGRGGHEQFF
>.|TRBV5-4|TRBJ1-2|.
TGTGCCAGCAGCGCGGCCTTGTCAACCGTGAACTATGGCTACACCTTC
CASSAALSTVNYGYTF
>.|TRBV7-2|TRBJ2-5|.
TGTGCCAGCAGCTTAGCAGGGGCTGGGGAGACCCAGTACTTC
CASSLAGAGETQYF
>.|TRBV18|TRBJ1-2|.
TGTGCCAGCTCACCATCTCTGGAGTATGGCTACACCTTC
CASSPSLEYGYTF
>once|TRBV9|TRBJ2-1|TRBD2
TGTGCCAGCAGCGTAGTAGCGGGAGGGCCCAATGAGCAGTTCTTC
CASSVVAGGPNEQFF
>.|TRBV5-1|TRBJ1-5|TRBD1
TGCGCCAGCAGCTTGGGCGGGACAGTTCAGCAGCCCCAGCATTTT
CASSLGGTVQQPQHF
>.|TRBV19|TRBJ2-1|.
TGTGCCAGTGGGCGGCGACAGAAGAGCTCCTACAATGAGCAGTTCTTC
CASGRRQKSSYNEQFF
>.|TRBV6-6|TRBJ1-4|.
TGTGCCAGCAGTTGGGGGGATGAAAAACTGTTTTTT
CASSWGDEKLFF
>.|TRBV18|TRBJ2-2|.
TGTGCCAGCTCCATTGGCACCGGGGAGCTGTTTTTT
CASSIGTGELFF
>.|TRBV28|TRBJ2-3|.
TGTGCCAGCAGAGGCGGGCCACTCCCCACAGATACGCAGTATTTT
CASRGGPLPTDTQYF
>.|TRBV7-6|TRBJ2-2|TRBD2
TGTGCCAGGGACTTGACTAGCGGGAGGCCGGGCACCGGGGAGCTGTTTTTT
CARDLTSGRPGTGELFF
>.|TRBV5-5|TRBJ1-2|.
TGTGCCAGCAATGCGACAATGCCCTATGGCTACACCTTC
CASNATMPYGYTF
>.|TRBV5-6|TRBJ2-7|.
TGTGCCAGCAGCTTGATCGGGAGAGCATACGAGCAGTACTTC
CASSLIGRAYEQYF
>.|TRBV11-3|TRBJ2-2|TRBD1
TGTGCCAGCAGCACCGGACAGGGGGACACCGGGGAGCTGTTTTTT
CASSTGQGDTGELFF
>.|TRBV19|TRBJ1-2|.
TGTGCCAGTAGTACCGGACAGTTATATGGCTACACCTTC
CASSTGQLYGYTF
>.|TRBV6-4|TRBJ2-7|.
TGTGCCAGCAGCCGCCTAGCGCTCTCTGGGGAGCAGTACTTC
CASSRLALSGEQYF
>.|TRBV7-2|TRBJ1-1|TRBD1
TGTGCCAGCAGCCTACAGGGGGCCACTGAAGCTTTCTTT
CASSLQGATEAFF
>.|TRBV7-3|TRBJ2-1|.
TGTGCCAGCAGCCCGAGGGACGGGTACAATGAGCAGTTCTTC
CASSPRDGYNEQFF
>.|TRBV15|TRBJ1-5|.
TGTGCCACCAGCGAGACCGGGTCTTGGAATCAGCCCCAGCATTTT
CATSETGSWNQPQHF
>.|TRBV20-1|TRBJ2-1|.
TGCAGTGCTAGGCCCGACAATGAGCAGTTCTTC
CSARPDNEQFF
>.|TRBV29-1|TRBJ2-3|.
TGCAGCGTCACCCCGCCAGATACGCAGTATTTT
CSVTPPDTQYF
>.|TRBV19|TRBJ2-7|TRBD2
TGTGCCAGTAGTTTGCGGGGACTAGCGGACTACGAGCAGTACTTC
CASSLRGLADYEQYF
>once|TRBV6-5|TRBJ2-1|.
TGTGCCAGCAGTTACTCGACAGTTTACAATGAGCAGTTCTTC
CASSYSTVYNEQFF
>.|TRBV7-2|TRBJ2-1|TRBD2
TGTGCCAGCAGCCTACTAGCGGAATACAATGAGCAGCTCTTC
CASSLLAEYNEQLF
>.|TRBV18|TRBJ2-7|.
TGTGCCAGCTCAGCCGACAGCACACCCTACGAGCAGTACTTC
CASSADSTPYEQYF
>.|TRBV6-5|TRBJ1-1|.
TGTGCCAGCAGTTACTTGCCCGCTGGGGTTGAAGCTTTCTTT
CASSYLPAGVEAFF
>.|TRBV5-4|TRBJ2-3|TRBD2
TGTGCCAGCAGAAAAGGACTAGCGGGGTACACAGATACGCAGTATTTT
CASRKGLAGYTDTQYF
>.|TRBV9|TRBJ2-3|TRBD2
TGTGCCAGCAGCGTAGGGATCGGTAGCGGGAGAAAGTTGGATACGCAGTATTTT
CASSVGIGSGRKLDTQYF
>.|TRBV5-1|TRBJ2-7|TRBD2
TGCGCCAGCAGCCTAGGACTAGCGGGAACCACGTACGAGCAGTACTTC
CASSLGLAGTTYEQYF
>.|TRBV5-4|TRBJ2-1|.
TGTGCCAGCAGCTATGACTCGACAGTAACCTCCTACAATGAGCAGTTCTTC
CASSYDSTVTSYNEQFF
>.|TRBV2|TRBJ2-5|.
TGTGCCAGCAGGAATCGCGAGACCCAGTACTTC
CASRNRETQYF
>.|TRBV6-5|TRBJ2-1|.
TGTGCCAGCAGTACGGGGGTGGGCAATGAGCAGTTCTTC
CASSTGVGNEQFF
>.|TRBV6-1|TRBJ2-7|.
TGTGCCAGCAGTTTGACAACCGGGACATATTACGAGCAGTACTTC
CASSLTTGTYYEQYF
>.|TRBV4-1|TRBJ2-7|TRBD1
TGCGCCAGCAGCCGTAGGGACAGTACGGACGAGCAGTACTTC
CASSRRDSTDEQYF
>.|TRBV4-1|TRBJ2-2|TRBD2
TGCGCCAGCAGCCAAGTGGGTCTAGCGGGCCAAAACACCGGGGAGCTGTTTTTT
CASSQVGLAGQNTGELFF
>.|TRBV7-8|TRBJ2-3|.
TGTGCCAGCAGCTTAGACTCGGGTACAGATACGCAGTATTTT
CASSLDSGTDTQYF
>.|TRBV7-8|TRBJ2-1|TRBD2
TGTGCCAGCAGCCCGCCCGGACTAGCGGGAAGATCTGAGCAGTTCTTC
CASSPPGLAGRSEQFF
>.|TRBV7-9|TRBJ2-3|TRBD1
TGTGCCAGCAGCCATGTGATGGGACAGGGTACAGATACGCAGTATTTT
CASSHVMGQGTDTQYF
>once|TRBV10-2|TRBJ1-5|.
TGCGCCAGCAGTGACGGAACAGCTAGCAATCAGCCCCAGCATTTT
CASSDGTASNQPQHF